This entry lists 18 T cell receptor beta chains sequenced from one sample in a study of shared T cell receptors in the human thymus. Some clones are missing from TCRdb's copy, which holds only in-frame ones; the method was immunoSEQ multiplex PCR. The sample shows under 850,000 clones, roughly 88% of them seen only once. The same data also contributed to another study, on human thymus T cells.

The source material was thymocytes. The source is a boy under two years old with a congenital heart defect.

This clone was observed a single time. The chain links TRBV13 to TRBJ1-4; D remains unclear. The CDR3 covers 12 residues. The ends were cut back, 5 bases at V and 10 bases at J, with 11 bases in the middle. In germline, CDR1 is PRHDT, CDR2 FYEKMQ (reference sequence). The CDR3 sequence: CASSRTEGKLFF. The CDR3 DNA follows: TGTGCCAGCAGCCGGACGGAGGGAAAACTGTTTTTT.

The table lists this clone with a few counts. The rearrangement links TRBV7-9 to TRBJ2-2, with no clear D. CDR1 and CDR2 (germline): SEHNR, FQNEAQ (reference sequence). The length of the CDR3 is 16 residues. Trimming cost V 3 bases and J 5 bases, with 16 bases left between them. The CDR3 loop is CASSFLTLVSTGELFF. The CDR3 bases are TGTGCCAGCAGCTTCCTGACTCTCGTATCGACCGGGGAGCTGTTTTTT.

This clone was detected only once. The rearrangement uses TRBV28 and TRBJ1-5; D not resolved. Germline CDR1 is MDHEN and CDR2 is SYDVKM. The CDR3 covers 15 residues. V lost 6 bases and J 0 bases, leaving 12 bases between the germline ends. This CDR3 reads CASSWRVYSNQPQHF. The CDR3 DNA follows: TGTGCCAGCAGCTGGAGGGTGTATAGCAATCAGCCCCAGCATTTT.

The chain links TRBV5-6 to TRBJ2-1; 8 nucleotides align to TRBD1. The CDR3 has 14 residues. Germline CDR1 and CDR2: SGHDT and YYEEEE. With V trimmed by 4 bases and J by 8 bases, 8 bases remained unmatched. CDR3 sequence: CASSLRQGNDEQFF. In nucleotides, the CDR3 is TGTGCCAGCAGCCTGCGACAGGGGAACGATGAGCAGTTCTTC.

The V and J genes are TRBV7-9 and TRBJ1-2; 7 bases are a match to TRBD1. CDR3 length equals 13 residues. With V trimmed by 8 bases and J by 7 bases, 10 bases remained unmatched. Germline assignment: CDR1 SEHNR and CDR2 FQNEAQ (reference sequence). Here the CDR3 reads CASAYRGIAGYTF. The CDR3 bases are TGTGCCAGCGCTTACAGGGGTATCGCTGGCTACACCTTC. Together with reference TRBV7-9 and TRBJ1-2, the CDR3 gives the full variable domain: DTGVSQNPRHKITKRGQNVTFRCDPISEHNRLYWYRQTLGQGPEFLTYFQNEAQLEKSRLLSDRFSAERPKGSFSTLEIQRTEQGDSAMYLCASAYRGIAGYTFGSGTRLTVV.

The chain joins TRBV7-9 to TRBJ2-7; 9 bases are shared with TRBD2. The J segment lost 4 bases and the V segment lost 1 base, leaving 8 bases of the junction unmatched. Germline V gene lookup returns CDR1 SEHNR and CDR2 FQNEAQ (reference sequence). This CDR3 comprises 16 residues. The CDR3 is CASSLGEREAPYEQYF. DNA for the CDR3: TGTGCCAGCAGCTTAGGAGAGCGGGAGGCCCCGTACGAGCAGTACTTC.

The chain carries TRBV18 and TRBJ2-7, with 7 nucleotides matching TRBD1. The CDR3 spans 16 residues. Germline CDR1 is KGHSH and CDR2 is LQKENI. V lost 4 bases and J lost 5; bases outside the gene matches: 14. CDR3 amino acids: CASSLSRDSSSHEQYF. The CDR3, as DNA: TGTGCCAGCTCACTAAGCCGGGACAGCTCTAGCCACGAGCAGTACTTC.

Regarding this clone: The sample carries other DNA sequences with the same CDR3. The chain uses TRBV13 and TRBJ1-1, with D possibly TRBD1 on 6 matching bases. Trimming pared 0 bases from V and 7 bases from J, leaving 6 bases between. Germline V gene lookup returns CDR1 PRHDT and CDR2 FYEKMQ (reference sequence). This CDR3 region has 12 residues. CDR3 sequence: CASSLGQGEAFF. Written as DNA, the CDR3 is TGTGCCAGCAGCTTAGGACAGGGTGAAGCTTTCTTT.

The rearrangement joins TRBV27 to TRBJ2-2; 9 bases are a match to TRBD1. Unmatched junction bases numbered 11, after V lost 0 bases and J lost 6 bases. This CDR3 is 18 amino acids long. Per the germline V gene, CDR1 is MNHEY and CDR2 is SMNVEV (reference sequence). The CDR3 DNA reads TGTGCCAGCAGTTTATCGAAAACAGGGGGCCCCTCGGCCGGGGAGCTGTTTTTT. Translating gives CASSLSKTGGPSAGELFF.

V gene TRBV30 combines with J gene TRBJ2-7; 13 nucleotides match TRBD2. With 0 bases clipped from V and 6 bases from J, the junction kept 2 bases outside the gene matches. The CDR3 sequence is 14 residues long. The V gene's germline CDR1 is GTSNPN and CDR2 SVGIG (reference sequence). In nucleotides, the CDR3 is TGTGCCTGGAGTGTGACTAGCGGGAGGTGCGAGCAGTACTTC. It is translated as CAWSVTSGRCEQYF.

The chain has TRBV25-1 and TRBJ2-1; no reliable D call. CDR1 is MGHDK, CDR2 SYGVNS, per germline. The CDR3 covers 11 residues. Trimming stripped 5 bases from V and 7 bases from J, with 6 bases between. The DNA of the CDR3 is TGTGCCAGCAGTCCTACTAATGAGCAGTTCTTC. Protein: CASSPTNEQFF.

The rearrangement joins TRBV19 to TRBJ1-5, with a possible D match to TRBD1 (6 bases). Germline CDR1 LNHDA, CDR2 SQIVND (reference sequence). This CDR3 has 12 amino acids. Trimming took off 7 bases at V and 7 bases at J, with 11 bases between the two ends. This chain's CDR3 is CASNDRRQPQHF. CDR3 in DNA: TGTGCCAGTAATGACAGGCGCCAGCCCCAGCATTTT. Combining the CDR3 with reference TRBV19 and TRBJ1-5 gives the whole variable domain DGGITQSPKYLFRKEGQNVTLSCEQNLNHDAMYWYRQDPGQGLRLIYYSQIVNDFQKGDIAEGYSVSREKKESFPLTVTSAQKNPTAFYLCASNDRRQPQHFGDGTRLSIL.

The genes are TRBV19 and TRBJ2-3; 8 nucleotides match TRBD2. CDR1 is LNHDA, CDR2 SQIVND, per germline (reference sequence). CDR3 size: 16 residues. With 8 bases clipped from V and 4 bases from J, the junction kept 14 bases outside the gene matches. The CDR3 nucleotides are TGTGCCAGTGCCCCCCGGGTGGCGGGAGGTTCAGATACGCAGTATTTT. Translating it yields CASAPRVAGGSDTQYF.

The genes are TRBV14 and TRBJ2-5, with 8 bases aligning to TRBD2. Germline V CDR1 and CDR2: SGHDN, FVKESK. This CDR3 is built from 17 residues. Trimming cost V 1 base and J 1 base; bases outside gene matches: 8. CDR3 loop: CASSQAPLLAVQETQYF. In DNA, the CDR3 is TGTGCCAGCAGCCAAGCCCCCTTACTAGCGGTCCAAGAGACCCAGTACTTC.

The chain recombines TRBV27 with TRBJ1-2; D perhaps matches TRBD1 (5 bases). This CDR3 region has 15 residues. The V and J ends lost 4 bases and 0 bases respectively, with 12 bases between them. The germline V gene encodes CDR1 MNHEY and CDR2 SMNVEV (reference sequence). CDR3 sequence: CASSSTGLSNYGYTF. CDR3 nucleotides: TGTGCCAGCAGTTCCACGGGACTATCTAACTATGGCTACACCTTC.

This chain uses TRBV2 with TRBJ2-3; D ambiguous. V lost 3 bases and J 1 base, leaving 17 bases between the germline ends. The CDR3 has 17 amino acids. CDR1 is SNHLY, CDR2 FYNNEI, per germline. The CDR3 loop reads CASSDGTAISRTDTQYF. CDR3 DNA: TGTGCCAGCAGTGATGGAACAGCCATCTCCCGCACAGATACGCAGTATTTT.

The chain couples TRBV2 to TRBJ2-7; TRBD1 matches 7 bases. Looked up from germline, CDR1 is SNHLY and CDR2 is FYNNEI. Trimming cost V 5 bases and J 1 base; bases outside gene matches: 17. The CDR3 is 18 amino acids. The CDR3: CASSYPWTGKRSSYEQYF. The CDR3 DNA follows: TGTGCCAGCAGTTATCCTTGGACAGGCAAACGTTCTTCCTACGAGCAGTACTTC.

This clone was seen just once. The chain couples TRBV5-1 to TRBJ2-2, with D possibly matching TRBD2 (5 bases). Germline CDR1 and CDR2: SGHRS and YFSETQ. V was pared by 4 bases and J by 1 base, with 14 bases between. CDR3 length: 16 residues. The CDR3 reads CASSPASSGNTGELFF. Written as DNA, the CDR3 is TGCGCCAGCAGCCCCGCGTCCAGCGGGAACACCGGGGAGCTGTTTTTT.